Below are 10 T cell receptor beta chains sequenced from a single sample in a study of blood T cell repertoires in COVID-19. Libraries were prepared by immunoSEQ multiplex PCR; TCRdb keeps only in-frame clonotypes and omits some of them. This sample has a few hundred thousand clones; around 80% occur once, and the top ten carry about 1.5%. The sample was peripheral blood. These receptors all stem from a woman in her forties who had recovered from COVID-19.

This chain joins TRBV30 and TRBJ1-1; 8 nucleotides agree with TRBD1. Trimming at V came to 3 bases and at J to 4 bases, leaving 4 bases not matched to a gene. CDR1 GTSNPN and CDR2 SVGIG come from the germline V gene (reference sequence). This CDR3 spans 13 amino acids. The CDR3 protein is CAWSTGGFTEAFF. The DNA of the CDR3 is TGTGCCTGGAGCACAGGGGGATTCACTGAAGCTTTCTTT.

The chain has TRBV11-2 and TRBJ1-4; 9 bases are a match to TRBD1. The germline gives CDR1 SGHAT, CDR2 FQNNGV. V gave up 5 bases and J gave up 8 bases; unmatched junction bases: 6. The CDR3 extends over 14 amino acids. The CDR3 is CASSRGQGREKLFF. In DNA, the CDR3 is TGTGCCAGCAGCCGGGGACAGGGTAGGGAAAAACTGTTTTTT. Supplemented by reference TRBV11-2 and TRBJ1-4, the full variable domain reads EAGVAQSPRYKIIEKRQSVAFWCNPISGHATLYWYQQILGQGPKLLIQFQNNGVVDDSQLPKDRFSAERLKGVDSTLKIQPAKLEDSAVYLCASSRGQGREKLFFGSGTQLSVL.

V gene TRBV7-9 combines with J gene TRBJ2-4; TRBD1 aligns across 7 bases. Germline-derived CDR1 and CDR2 are SEHNR and FQNEAQ (reference sequence). V was pared by 7 bases and J by 6 bases, with 6 bases of the junction left unmatched. CDR3 length: 13 residues. CDR3 nucleotides: TGTGCCAGCACCCCGACAGGGACAAACATTCAGTACTTC. This sequence encodes CASTPTGTNIQYF.

V gene TRBV7-9 combines with J gene TRBJ1-4, with 9 bases lining up with TRBD1. The germline V gene encodes CDR1 SEHNR and CDR2 FQNEAQ (reference sequence). This CDR3 comprises 14 residues. J lost 8 bases, V lost 5 bases, and 6 bases had no gene match. DNA for the CDR3: TGTGCCAGCAGCCAAGGGACAGGGTACGAAAAACTGTTTTTT. Encoded protein: CASSQGTGYEKLFF.

V is TRBV30 and J is TRBJ1-6; D is unresolved. V dropped 1 base and J dropped 7 bases, with 11 bases sitting between them. This CDR3 is built from 14 residues. The germline CDR1 and CDR2 sequences are GTSNPN and SVGIG (reference sequence). This CDR3 reads CAWSGAGTNSPLHF. The CDR3 nucleotides are TGTGCCTGGAGTGGAGCAGGAACAAATTCACCCCTCCACTTT.

The rearrangement uses TRBV18 and TRBJ1-2; tentative D call: TRBD1 (5 bases). Germline V CDR1 and CDR2: KGHSH, LQKENI. Trimming removed 3 bases at V and 8 bases at J, with 13 bases between. The CDR3 extends over 13 amino acids. CDR3 sequence (DNA): TGTGCCAGCTCACCCCAGACAGCGACAGGCTACACCTTC. It specifies CASSPQTATGYTF.

V usage is TRBV6-2 or TRBV6-3 and J usage is TRBJ1-2; D not resolved. Deletions cut 0 bases from V and 8 bases from J, with 10 bases between. The germline CDR1 and CDR2 sequences are MNHEY and SVGEGT. This CDR3 has 13 amino acids. The DNA of the CDR3 is TGTGCCAGCAGTTACTCGATAGGGAGCGGCTACACCTTC. It specifies CASSYSIGSGYTF.

The rearrangement uses TRBV7-2 and TRBJ2-5; D remains unclear. The V end was cut by 0 bases, the J end by 5 bases, with 7 bases between. Germline V gene data show CDR1 as SGHTA and CDR2 as FQGNSA. This CDR3 spans 13 amino acids. The CDR3 nucleotides read TGTGCCAGCAGCTTAGCGTATCCGGAGACCCAGTACTTC. Residues: CASSLAYPETQYF.

The chain uses TRBV5-4 and TRBJ1-2; 9 bases are shared with TRBD1. Germline V gene data show CDR1 as SGHNT and CDR2 as YYREEE (reference sequence). CDR3 length: 18 residues. V lost 2 bases and J lost 4; bases outside the gene matches: 15. The CDR3 loop reads CASSLRDRASIGGYGYTF. CDR3 sequence (DNA): TGTGCCAGCAGCTTAAGGGACAGGGCCTCTATCGGGGGCTATGGCTACACCTTC. The whole variable domain, remainder taken from reference TRBV5-4 and TRBJ1-2, is ETGVTQSPTHLIKTRGQQVTLRCSSQSGHNTVSWYQQALGQGPQFIFQYYREEENGRGNFPPRFSGLQFPNYSSELNVNALELDDSALYLCASSLRDRASIGGYGYTFGSGTRLTVV.

This chain joins TRBV30 and TRBJ1-4; weak D call: TRBD1 (6 bases). The CDR3 is made up of 14 amino acids. Germline V gene sequence: CDR1 GTSNPN, CDR2 SVGIG (reference sequence). The ends were cut back, 2 bases at V and 8 bases at J, with 15 bases in the middle. DNA for the CDR3: TGTGCCTGGAGTCCGGGGGGGGCTGGGGAAAAACTGTTTTTT. Translated, it gives CAWSPGGAGEKLFF.